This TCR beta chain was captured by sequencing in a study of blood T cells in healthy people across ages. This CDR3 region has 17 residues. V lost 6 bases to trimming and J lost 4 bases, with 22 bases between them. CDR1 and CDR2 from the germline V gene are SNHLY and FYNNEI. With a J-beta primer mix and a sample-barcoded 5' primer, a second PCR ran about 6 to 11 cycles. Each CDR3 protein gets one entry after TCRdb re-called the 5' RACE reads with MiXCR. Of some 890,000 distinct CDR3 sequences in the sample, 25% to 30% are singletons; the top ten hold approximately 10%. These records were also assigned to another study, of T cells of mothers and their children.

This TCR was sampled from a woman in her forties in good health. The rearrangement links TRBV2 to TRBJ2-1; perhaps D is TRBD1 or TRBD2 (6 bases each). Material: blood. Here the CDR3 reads CASSSRGALRIYNEQFF. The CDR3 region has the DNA TGTGCCAGCAGCAGTAGGGGGGCCCTACGGATTTACAATGAGCAGTTCTTC.